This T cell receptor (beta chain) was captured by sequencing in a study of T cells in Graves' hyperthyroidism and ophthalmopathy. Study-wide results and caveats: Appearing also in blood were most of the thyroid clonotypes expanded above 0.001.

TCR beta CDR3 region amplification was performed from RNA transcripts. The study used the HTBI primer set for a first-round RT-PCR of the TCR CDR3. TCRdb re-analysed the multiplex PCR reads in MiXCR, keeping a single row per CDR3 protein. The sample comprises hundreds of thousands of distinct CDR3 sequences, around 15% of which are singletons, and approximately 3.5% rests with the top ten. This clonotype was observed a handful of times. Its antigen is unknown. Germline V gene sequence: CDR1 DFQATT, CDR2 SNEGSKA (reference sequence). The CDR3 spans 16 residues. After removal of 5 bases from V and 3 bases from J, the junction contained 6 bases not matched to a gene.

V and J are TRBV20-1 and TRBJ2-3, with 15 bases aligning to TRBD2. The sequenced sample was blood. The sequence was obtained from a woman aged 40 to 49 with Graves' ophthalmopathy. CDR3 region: CSADGTSGGLTDTQYF. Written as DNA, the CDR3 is TGCAGTGCTGACGGGACTAGCGGGGGGTTGACAGATACGCAGTATTTT.